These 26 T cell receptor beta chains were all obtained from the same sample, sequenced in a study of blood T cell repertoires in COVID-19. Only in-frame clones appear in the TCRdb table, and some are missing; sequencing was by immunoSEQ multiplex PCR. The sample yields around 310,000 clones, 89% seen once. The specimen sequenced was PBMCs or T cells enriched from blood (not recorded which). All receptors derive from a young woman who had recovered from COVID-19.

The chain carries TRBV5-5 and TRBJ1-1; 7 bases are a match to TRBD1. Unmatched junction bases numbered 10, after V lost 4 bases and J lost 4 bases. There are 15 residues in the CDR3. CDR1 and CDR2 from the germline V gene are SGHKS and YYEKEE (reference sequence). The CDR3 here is CASSPSAGQSTEAFF. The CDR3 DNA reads TGTGCCAGCAGCCCTTCCGCGGGACAGTCCACTGAAGCTTTCTTT.

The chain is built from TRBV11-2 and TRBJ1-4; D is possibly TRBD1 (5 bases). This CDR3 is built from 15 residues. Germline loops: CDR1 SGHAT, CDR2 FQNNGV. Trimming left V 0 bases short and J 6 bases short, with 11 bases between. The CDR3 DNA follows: TGTGCCAGCAGCTTAGATGTGGGGCTCGATGAAAAACTGTTTTTT. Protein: CASSLDVGLDEKLFF.

CDR3 nucleotide sequence: TGTGCCAGCAGCAACCTAGGGGTCATGAACACTGAAGCTTTCTTT. As protein: CASSNLGVMNTEAFF. V is TRBV25-1 and J is TRBJ1-1; possibly TRBD1 for D (5 bases). V was clipped by 6 bases and J by 0 bases, with 14 bases between them. CDR1 MGHDK and CDR2 SYGVNS come from the germline V gene. The CDR3 runs 15 residues.

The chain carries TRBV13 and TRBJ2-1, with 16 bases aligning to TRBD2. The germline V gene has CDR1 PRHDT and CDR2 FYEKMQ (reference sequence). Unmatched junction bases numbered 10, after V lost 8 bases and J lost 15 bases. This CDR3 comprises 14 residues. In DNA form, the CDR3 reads TGTGCCAGCCTGGGGGGACTAGCGGGAGGGCCGCGGTTCTTC. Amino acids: CASLGGLAGGPRFF.

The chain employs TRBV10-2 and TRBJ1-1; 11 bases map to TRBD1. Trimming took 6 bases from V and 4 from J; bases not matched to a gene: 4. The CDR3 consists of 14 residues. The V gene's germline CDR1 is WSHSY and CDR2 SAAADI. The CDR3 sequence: CASRAGTGGTEAFF. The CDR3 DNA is TGCGCCAGCAGAGCCGGGACAGGGGGCACTGAAGCTTTCTTT.

CDR3 residues: CASSPRQKNTEAFF. In DNA form, the CDR3 reads TGTGCCAGCAGCCCACGACAGAAGAACACTGAAGCTTTCTTT. V gene TRBV7-9 combines with J gene TRBJ1-1; maybe TRBD1 (5 bases). Germline assignment: CDR1 SEHNR and CDR2 FQNEAQ (reference sequence). Between the trimmed V and J ends, which lost 5 bases and 1 base, there was a span of 11 bases. The CDR3 totals 14 residues.

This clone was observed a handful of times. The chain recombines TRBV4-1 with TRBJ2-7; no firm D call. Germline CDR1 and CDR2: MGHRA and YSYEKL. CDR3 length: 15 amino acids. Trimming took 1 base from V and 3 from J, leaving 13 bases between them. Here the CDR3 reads CASSQGSAPGYEQYF. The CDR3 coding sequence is TGCGCCAGCAGCCAAGGCAGCGCCCCGGGCTACGAGCAGTACTTC.

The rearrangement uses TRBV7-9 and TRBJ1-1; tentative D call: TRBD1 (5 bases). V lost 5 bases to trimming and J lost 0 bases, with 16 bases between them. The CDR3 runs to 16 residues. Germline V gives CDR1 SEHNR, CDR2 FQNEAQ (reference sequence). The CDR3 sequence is CASSLNNKGMNTEAFF. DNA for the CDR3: TGTGCCAGCAGCCTAAATAATAAGGGGATGAACACTGAAGCTTTCTTT.

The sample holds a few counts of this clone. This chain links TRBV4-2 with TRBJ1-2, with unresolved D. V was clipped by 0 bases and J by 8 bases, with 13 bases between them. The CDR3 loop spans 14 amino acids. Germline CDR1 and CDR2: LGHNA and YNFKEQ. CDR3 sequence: CASSQDVVAGGYTF. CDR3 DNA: TGTGCCAGCAGCCAAGATGTAGTGGCAGGCGGCTACACCTTC.

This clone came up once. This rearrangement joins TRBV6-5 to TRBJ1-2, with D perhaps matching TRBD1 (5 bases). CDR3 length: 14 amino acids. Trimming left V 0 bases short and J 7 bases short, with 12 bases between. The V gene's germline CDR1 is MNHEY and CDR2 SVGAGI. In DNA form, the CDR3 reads TGTGCCAGCAGTTACTCGACGGGGGAGGGTGGCTACACCTTC. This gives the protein CASSYSTGEGGYTF.

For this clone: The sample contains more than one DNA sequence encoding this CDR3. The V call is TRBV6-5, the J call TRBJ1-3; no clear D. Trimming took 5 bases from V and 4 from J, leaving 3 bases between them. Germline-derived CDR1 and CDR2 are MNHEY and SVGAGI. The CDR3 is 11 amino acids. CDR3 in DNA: TGTGCCAGCAGTCAAGGAAACACCATATATTTT. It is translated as CASSQGNTIYF.

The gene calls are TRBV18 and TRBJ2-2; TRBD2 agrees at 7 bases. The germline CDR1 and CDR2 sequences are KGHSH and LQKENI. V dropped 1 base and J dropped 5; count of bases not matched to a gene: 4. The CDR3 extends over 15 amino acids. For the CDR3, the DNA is TGTGCCAGCTCACCACAGCGGGATCAAACCGGGGAGCTGTTTTTT. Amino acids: CASSPQRDQTGELFF.

CDR3 coding DNA: TGTGCCATCAGCCCTAAAGCGGTGAACACTGAAGCTTTCTTT. It translates to CAISPKAVNTEAFF. The chain combines TRBV10-3 with TRBJ1-1, with D hard to call. The CDR3 extends over 14 amino acids. Germline assignment: CDR1 ENHRY and CDR2 SYGVKD. V dropped 6 bases and J dropped 0 bases, with 11 bases sitting between them.

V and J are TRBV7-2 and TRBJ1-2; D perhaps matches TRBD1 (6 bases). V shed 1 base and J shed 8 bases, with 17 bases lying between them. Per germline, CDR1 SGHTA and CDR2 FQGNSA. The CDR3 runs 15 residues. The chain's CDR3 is CASSLVGRGGAGYTF. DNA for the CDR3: TGTGCCAGCAGCTTAGTTGGACGGGGGGGCGCGGGCTACACCTTC.

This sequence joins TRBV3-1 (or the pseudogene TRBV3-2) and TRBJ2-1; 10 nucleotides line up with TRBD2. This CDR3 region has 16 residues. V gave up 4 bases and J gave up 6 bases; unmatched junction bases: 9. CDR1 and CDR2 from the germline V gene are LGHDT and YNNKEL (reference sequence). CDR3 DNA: TGTGCCAGCAGCCCCGCCGAGGAGCGGGAGGGCAATGAGCAGTTCTTC. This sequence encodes CASSPAEEREGNEQFF.

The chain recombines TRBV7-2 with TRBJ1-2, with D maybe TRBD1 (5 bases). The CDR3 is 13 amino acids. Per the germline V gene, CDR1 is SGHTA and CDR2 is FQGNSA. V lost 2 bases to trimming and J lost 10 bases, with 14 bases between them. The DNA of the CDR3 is TGTGCCAGCAGCTTATTAGGGGACTTGGACTACACCTTC. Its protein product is CASSLLGDLDYTF.

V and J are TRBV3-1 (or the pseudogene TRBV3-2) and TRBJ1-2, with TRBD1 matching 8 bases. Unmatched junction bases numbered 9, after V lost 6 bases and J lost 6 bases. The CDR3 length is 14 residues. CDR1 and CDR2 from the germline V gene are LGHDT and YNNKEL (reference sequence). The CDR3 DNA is TGTGCCAGCAGTCCCGTCGACAGGGGCAATGGCTACACCTTC. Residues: CASSPVDRGNGYTF.

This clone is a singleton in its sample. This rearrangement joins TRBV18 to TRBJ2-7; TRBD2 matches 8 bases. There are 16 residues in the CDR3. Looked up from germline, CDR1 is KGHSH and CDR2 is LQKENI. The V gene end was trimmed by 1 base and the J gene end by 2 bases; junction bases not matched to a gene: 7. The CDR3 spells CASSPLKAGAPYEQYF. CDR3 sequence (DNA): TGTGCCAGCTCACCACTAAAAGCGGGAGCACCCTACGAGCAGTACTTC.

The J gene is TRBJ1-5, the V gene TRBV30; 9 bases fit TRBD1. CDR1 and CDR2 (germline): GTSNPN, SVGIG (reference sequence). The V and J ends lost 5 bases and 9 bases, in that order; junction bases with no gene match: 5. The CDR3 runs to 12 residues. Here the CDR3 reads CAWGTGIRPQHF. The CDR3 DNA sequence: TGTGCCTGGGGGACAGGGATTCGGCCCCAGCATTTT. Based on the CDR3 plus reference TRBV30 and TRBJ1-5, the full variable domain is SQTIHQWPATLVQPVGSPLSLECTVEGTSNPNLYWYRQAAGRGLQLLFYSVGIGQISSEVPQNLSASRPQDRQFILSSKKLLLSDSGFYLCAWGTGIRPQHFGDGTRLSIL.

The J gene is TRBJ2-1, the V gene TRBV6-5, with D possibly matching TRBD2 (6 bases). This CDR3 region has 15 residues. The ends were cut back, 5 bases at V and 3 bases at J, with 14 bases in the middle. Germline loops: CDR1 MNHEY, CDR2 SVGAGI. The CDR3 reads CASSLERVNYNEQFF. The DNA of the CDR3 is TGTGCCAGCAGTCTGGAGCGGGTGAACTACAATGAGCAGTTCTTC.

The CDR3 loop is CASSSVNRNTEAFF. In DNA form, the CDR3 reads TGTGCCAGCAGCTCCGTAAACAGGAACACTGAAGCTTTCTTT. The chain uses TRBV27 and TRBJ1-1; no reliable D call. Germline assignment: CDR1 MNHEY and CDR2 SMNVEV (reference sequence). The CDR3 consists of 14 residues. The V and J ends lost 6 bases and 1 base respectively, with 12 bases between them.

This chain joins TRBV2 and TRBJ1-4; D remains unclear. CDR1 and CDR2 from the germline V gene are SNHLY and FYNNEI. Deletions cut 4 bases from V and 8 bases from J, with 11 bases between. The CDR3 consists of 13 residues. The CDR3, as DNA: TGTGCCAGCAGTGCCCGTGGGCAGGAAAAACTGTTTTTT. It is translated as CASSARGQEKLFF.

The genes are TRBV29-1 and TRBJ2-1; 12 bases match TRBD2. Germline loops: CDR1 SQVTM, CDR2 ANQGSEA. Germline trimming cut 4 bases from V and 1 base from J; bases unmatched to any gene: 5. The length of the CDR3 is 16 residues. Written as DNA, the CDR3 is TGCAGCGTTGGGCTAGCGGGAGGGCGGTCCTACAATGAGCAGTTCTTC. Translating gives CSVGLAGGRSYNEQFF.

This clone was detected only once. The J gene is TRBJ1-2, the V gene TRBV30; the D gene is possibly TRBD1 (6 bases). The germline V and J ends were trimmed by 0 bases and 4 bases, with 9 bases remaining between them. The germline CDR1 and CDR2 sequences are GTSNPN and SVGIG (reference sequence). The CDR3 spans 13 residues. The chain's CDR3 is CAWSVRTVYGYTF. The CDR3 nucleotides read TGTGCCTGGAGTGTTAGGACAGTCTATGGCTACACCTTC.

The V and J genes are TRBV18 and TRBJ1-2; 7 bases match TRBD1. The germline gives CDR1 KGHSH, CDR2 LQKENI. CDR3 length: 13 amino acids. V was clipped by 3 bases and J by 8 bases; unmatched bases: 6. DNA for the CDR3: TGTGCCAGCTCACCGGAACAGGGGAAGGGCTACACCTTC. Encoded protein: CASSPEQGKGYTF.

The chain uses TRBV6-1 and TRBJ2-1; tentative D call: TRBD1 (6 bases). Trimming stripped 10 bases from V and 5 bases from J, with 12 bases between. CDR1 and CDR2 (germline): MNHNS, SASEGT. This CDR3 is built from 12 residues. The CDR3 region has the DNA TGTGCCATCTCGGACAGTAACAATGAGCAGTTCTTC. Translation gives CAISDSNNEQFF.